Following are 28 T cell receptor beta chains from one sample sequenced in a study of low-dose radiotherapy and immunotherapy resistance in tumors. Sample time point: after trial treatment. The treatment denotes: LDRT plus nivolumab, ipilimumab, low-dose cyclophosphamide and aspirin (RACIN trial). Priming of first-strand cDNA relied on TRAV- and TRBV-specific primers (covering alpha and beta chains). TCR amplification used around 20 PCR cycles, a constant-region primer and a V-primer adapter. Each CDR3 protein is one row after TCRdb ran MiXCR on the reads. The sample shows 40,000 or so distinct CDR3 sequences, around 20% of them seen only once. Sample: PBMCs, taken after low-dose radiotherapy plus immunotherapy. The receptors derive from a female donor with ovarian cancer.

This clonotype was counted at least ten times. V and J are TRBV5-1 and TRBJ1-3; no definite D call. The CDR3 loop spans 13 amino acids. Germline-derived CDR1 and CDR2 are SGHRS and YFSETQ. Trimming left V 5 bases short and J 3 bases short, with 9 bases between. CDR3 sequence (DNA): TGCGCCAGCAGTCCCCAGGATGGAAACACCATATATTTT. Encoded protein: CASSPQDGNTIYF.

This clonotype was recorded at least ten times. It is unclear where the CDR3 begins or ends on the DNA, so no DNA is shown, and the CDR3 is as TCRdb lists it. The chain uses TRBV23-1 and TRBJ2-2; the table calls TRBD1, which could not be checked here. TRBV23-1 is assigned to the ORF class and has an uncertain function. The CDR3 comprises 15 residues, both ends counted. CDR3 region: CASTEGQGIPGSCFF.

Ten or more counts support this clonotype. The CDR3 reads CASSARKSSYNEQFF. The CDR3 DNA reads TGTGCCAGCAGCGCTCGGAAGAGCTCCTACAATGAGCAGTTCTTC. V is TRBV11-3 and J is TRBJ2-1; D remains ambiguous. In germline, CDR1 is SGHNT, CDR2 YENEEA. V lost 5 bases and J lost 0, with 11 bases in between. The CDR3 contains 15 residues.

Worth noting for this clonotype: This probably arose from a read error, given a far larger clone one base away. The CDR3 region is CASSAGGPYNEQYF. CDR3 coding DNA: TGTGCCAGCAGCGCGGGAGGGCCATACAATGAGCAGTACTTC. The V and J genes are TRBV11-3 and TRBJ2-4, with 9 positions matching TRBD2. Per the germline V gene, CDR1 is SGHNT and CDR2 is YENEEA. V shed 5 bases and J 13 bases; nucleotides not matched to a gene: 12. CDR3 length equals 14 residues.

On this clonotype itself: A far larger clone is a single base away, which makes a read error likely. The chain joins TRBV6-9 to TRBJ2-1, with 8 bases fitting TRBD2. The germline CDR1 and CDR2 sequences are MNHGY and SVAAGI. CDR3 size: 13 residues. This CDR3 is CAGSTPAGVEQFF. Written as DNA, the CDR3 is TGTGCCGGCAGTACCCCAGCGGGGGTAGAGCAGTTCTTC.

V usage is TRBV28 and J usage is TRBJ2-7, with 8 bases fitting TRBD1. The CDR3 length is 15 residues. Germline CDR1 reads MDHEN; CDR2 reads SYDVKM. J lost 0 bases, V lost 7 bases, and 8 bases had no gene match. Here the CDR3 reads CASNPGQGNSYEQYF. CDR3 bases: TGTGCCAGCAACCCCGGACAGGGAAACTCCTACGAGCAGTACTTC.

This clonotype was observed at least ten times. The J gene is TRBJ1-5, the V gene TRBV19; unclear D gene. Germline V gene data show CDR1 as LNHDA and CDR2 as SQIVND (reference sequence). The CDR3 sequence is 15 residues long. Trimming took off 7 bases at V and 0 bases at J, with 13 bases between the two ends. The CDR3 region has the DNA TGTGCCAGTACCTTGGAGCCTTATAGCAATCAGCCCCAGCATTTT. Its protein product is CASTLEPYSNQPQHF.

This clonotype has only a few counts. The rearrangement links TRBV5-1 to TRBJ2-1; D unclear. This CDR3 spans 12 amino acids. Trimming took off 0 bases at V and 10 bases at J, with 8 bases between the two ends. CDR1 and CDR2 (germline): SGHRS, YFSETQ. The CDR3 nucleotides read TGCGCCAGCAGCTTGGGGTCGGCGGAGCAGTTCTTC. Residues: CASSLGSAEQFF.

This clonotype showed up many times. The J gene is TRBJ2-7, the V gene TRBV28, with D uncertain. The CDR3 consists of 10 residues. V lost 11 bases to trimming and J lost 3 bases, with 8 bases between them. Germline V gene lookup returns CDR1 MDHEN and CDR2 SYDVKM. The CDR3 nucleotides are TGTGCCTCCGCTGGCTACGAGCAGTACTTC. Translated: CASAGYEQYF.

Remarks on this clonotype: A single base is all that separates this from a far larger clone, so a read error is likely. The chain links TRBV5-6 to TRBJ2-1; the D is unclear. CDR1 and CDR2 (germline): SGHDT, YYEEEE. The CDR3 is made up of 11 amino acids. The V gene lost 4 bases and the J gene lost 10 bases, with 9 bases spanning the gap. CDR3 protein: CASSGFYEQFF. The CDR3 bases are TGTGCCAGCAGCGGGTTTTACGAGCAGTTCTTC.

Concerning this clonotype itself: A far larger clone is a single base away, which makes a read error likely. The gene calls are TRBV28 and TRBJ2-5; 9 positions match TRBD2. Trimming cost V 8 bases and J 11 bases; bases outside gene matches: 15. The CDR3 consists of 14 residues. Germline assignment: CDR1 MDHEN and CDR2 SYDVKM. The CDR3 sequence is CASFGLAGKNEQYF. CDR3 in DNA: TGTGCCAGCTTCGGGCTAGCGGGAAAAAATGAGCAGTACTTC.

This clonotype was observed many times. V usage is TRBV6-8 and J usage is TRBJ2-7; 9 positions match TRBD1. The CDR3 consists of 13 residues. V trimming: 6 bases; J trimming: 4 bases; junction bases outside the gene matches: 4. CDR1 is MNHGY, CDR2 SAAAGT, per germline. CDR3 amino acids: CASSYDRGYEQYF. The CDR3 DNA follows: TGTGCCAGCAGCTACGACAGGGGGTACGAGCAGTACTTC.

This clonotype was observed many times. The chain's CDR3 is CASSPTQGFYEQYF. The CDR3 nucleotides read TGTGCCAGCTCACCCACACAGGGGTTCTACGAGCAGTACTTC. The chain links TRBV18 to TRBJ2-7; 7 nucleotides align to TRBD1. Unmatched junction bases numbered 5, after V lost 3 bases and J lost 3 bases. Germline CDR1 and CDR2: KGHSH and LQKENI. CDR3 length: 14 amino acids.

This clonotype has ten or more counts. The chain employs TRBV5-4 and TRBJ2-2; the match to TRBD1 covers 8 bases. The CDR3 totals 16 residues. Germline V gene lookup returns CDR1 SGHNT and CDR2 YYREEE (reference sequence). V dropped 0 bases and J dropped 4; count of bases not matched to a gene: 5. The CDR3 nucleotides read TGTGCCAGCAGCTTGGGACAGGGGACCCGCACCGGGGAGCTGTTTTTT. Translation: CASSLGQGTRTGELFF.

This clonotype was counted ten times or more. This rearrangement joins TRBV7-3 to TRBJ2-2, with a possible D match to TRBD2 (7 bases). Trimming removed 5 bases from V and 4 bases from J, with 20 bases in between. CDR3 length: 17 residues. Germline V CDR1 and CDR2: SGHTA, FQGTGA. The CDR3 sequence is CASSQPSAGATTGELFF. CDR3 DNA sequence: TGTGCCAGCAGCCAACCTAGCGCGGGGGCGACCACCGGGGAGCTGTTTTTT.

This clonotype appeared a single time. A read error is the likely source, as a far larger clone sits one nucleotide away. The chain employs TRBV28 and TRBJ2-1; tentatively, D is TRBD1 (5 bases). The V end was cut by 5 bases, the J end by 10 bases, with 12 bases between. Germline V gene lookup returns CDR1 MDHEN and CDR2 SYDVKM. This CDR3 spans 12 amino acids. The CDR3 reads CASSDRTDEQFF. In nucleotides, the CDR3 is TGTGCCAGCAGTGACAGAACCGACGAGCAGTTCTTC.

This clonotype was picked up one time. A far larger clone is one nucleotide away, so this likely arose from a read error. The CDR3 DNA sequence: TGTGCCAGCAGTTTGCGGGGCTTGGGGAGAGAGACCCAGTACTTC. Encoded protein: CASSLRGLGRETQYF. The rearrangement joins TRBV28 to TRBJ2-5, with D possibly being TRBD2 (6 bases). This CDR3 has 15 amino acids. V lost 3 bases and J lost 4, with 15 bases in between. Germline CDR1 reads MDHEN; CDR2 reads SYDVKM.

Ten or more counts support this clonotype. CDR3 residues: CAISAAGGYNEQFF. The CDR3 nucleotides are TGTGCCATCAGTGCCGCGGGAGGGTACAATGAGCAGTTCTTC. This chain uses TRBV10-3 with TRBJ2-1; 9 bases agree with TRBD2. The trim removed 4 bases at V and 4 bases at J, leaving 2 bases unmatched. The CDR3 contains 14 residues. From germline, CDR1 is ENHRY and CDR2 SYGVKD.

This clonotype was detected a few times. V and J are TRBV3-1 and TRBJ2-1; D is possibly TRBD2 (7 bases). V lost 5 bases and J 3 bases, leaving 17 bases between the germline ends. In germline, CDR1 is LGHDT, CDR2 YNNKEL (reference sequence). The CDR3 is 16 residues long. The CDR3 spells CASSDEGGGNYNEQFF. CDR3 nucleotides: TGTGCCAGCAGCGACGAGGGGGGGGGGAACTACAATGAGCAGTTCTTC.

This clonotype was observed a handful of times. This sequence joins TRBV12-3 or TRBV12-4 and TRBJ2-1; TRBD1 is a possible D gene (6 bases). This CDR3 is built from 15 residues. V was pared by 6 bases and J by 1 base, with 13 bases between. The DNA of the CDR3 is TGTGCCAGCAGCACAACAGGGCTATCCTACAATGAGCAGTTCTTC. This encodes CASSTTGLSYNEQFF.

This clonotype has a count of ten or more. The chain joins TRBV3-1 to TRBJ2-1; maybe TRBD1 (6 bases). Looked up from germline, CDR1 is LGHDT and CDR2 is YNNKEL (reference sequence). Between the trimmed V and J ends, which lost 2 bases and 0 bases, there was a span of 8 bases. The CDR3 length is 15 residues. The CDR3 sequence: CASSQRQDSYNEQFF. The CDR3 DNA follows: TGTGCCAGCAGCCAAAGACAGGACTCCTACAATGAGCAGTTCTTC.

V gene TRBV12-3 or TRBV12-4 combines with J gene TRBJ2-7; D uncertain. The CDR3 extends over 12 amino acids. V was trimmed by 8 bases and J by 6 bases, leaving 14 bases between them. The CDR3 bases are TGTGCCAGCGGCCCCCGATGGAGCGAGCAGTACTTC. Protein sequence: CASGPRWSEQYF.

This clonotype was detected many times. This chain links TRBV20-1 with TRBJ2-7; possibly TRBD1 for D (5 bases). The CDR3 is 12 amino acids. The V gene lost 1 base and the J gene lost 3 bases, with 7 bases spanning the gap. Germline loops: CDR1 DFQATT, CDR2 SNEGSKA (reference sequence). The CDR3 is CSARGTSYEQYF. CDR3 nucleotide sequence: TGCAGTGCTAGAGGGACAAGCTACGAGCAGTACTTC.

The sample holds many counts of this clonotype. The chain recombines TRBV5-1 with TRBJ1-2; D is undetermined. The V end was cut by 0 bases, the J end by 4 bases, with 4 bases between. Germline CDR1 reads SGHRS; CDR2 reads YFSETQ. The CDR3 extends over 12 amino acids. CDR3 bases: TGCGCCAGCAGCTTGGATGTCTATGGCTACACCTTC. Amino acids: CASSLDVYGYTF.

The rearrangement links TRBV13 to TRBJ1-6; TRBD1 matches 9 bases. CDR3 length: 16 amino acids. Germline V gene lookup returns CDR1 PRHDT and CDR2 FYEKMQ (reference sequence). V was clipped by 0 bases and J by 9 bases; unmatched bases: 6. The CDR3 region has the DNA TGTGCCAGCAGCTTAGGGAGGGACAGGGTTTCTTCACCCCTCCACTTT. This sequence encodes CASSLGRDRVSSPLHF.

Many counts were recorded for this clonotype. The gene calls are TRBV18 and TRBJ1-4; D is ambiguous. The CDR3 contains 13 residues. With 3 bases removed from V and 7 bases from J, the gap between germline ends came to 9 bases. CDR1 is KGHSH, CDR2 LQKENI, per germline. Here the CDR3 DNA reads TGTGCCAGCTCACCCGGGGTTGGTGAAAAACTGTTTTTT. Translated, it gives CASSPGVGEKLFF.

Only a few counts were recorded for this clonotype. This chain joins TRBV28 and TRBJ2-7; 9 bases are shared with TRBD2. J lost 6 bases, V lost 6 bases, and 9 bases had no gene match. Germline-derived CDR1 and CDR2 are MDHEN and SYDVKM. CDR3 length: 14 residues. Here the CDR3 reads CASRSSGNLGEQYF. In DNA, the CDR3 is TGTGCCAGCAGGTCTAGCGGGAATTTGGGCGAGCAGTACTTC.

This clonotype occurred many times. The chain combines TRBV7-9 with TRBJ2-3, with 9 bases fitting TRBD1. V trimming: 5 bases; J trimming: 4 bases; junction bases outside the gene matches: 7. Germline lookup yields CDR1 SEHNR and CDR2 FQNEAQ (reference sequence). There are 15 residues in the CDR3. The CDR3: CASSDRDRDPDTQYF. The CDR3, as DNA: TGTGCCAGCAGCGACCGGGACAGGGACCCAGATACGCAGTATTTT.